Each of the 27 T cell receptor beta chains below was sequenced from the same sample in a study of blood T cells in healthy people across ages. A second about 7 to 12 cycle PCR used barcoded and J-beta primers. TCRdb passed the 5' RACE reads through MiXCR, listing each CDR3 protein once. The sample lists around 800,000 distinct CDR3 sequences; around two thirds were seen once. Sequencing used blood. These receptors came from a man aged 25-40 years in good health.

The J gene is TRBJ1-6, the V gene TRBV4-2; maybe TRBD1 (5 bases). This CDR3 has 15 residues. The V end lost 0 bases, the J end lost 7 bases, and 10 bases lay between the germline ends. Germline-derived CDR1 and CDR2 are LGHNA and YNFKEQ. CDR3 amino acids: CASSQDGTGNSPLHF. CDR3 bases: TGTGCCAGCAGCCAAGACGGGACGGGGAATTCACCCCTCCACTTT.

The chain has TRBV29-1 and TRBJ2-7; D uncertain. Germline V gene data show CDR1 as SQVTM and CDR2 as ANQGSEA. Trimming took off 5 bases at V and 0 bases at J, with 11 bases between the two ends. The CDR3 length is 13 residues. DNA of the CDR3: TGCAGCGTTCACCCGACGGGCTCCTACGAGCAGTACTTC. Translation: CSVHPTGSYEQYF.

The chain employs TRBV7-2 and TRBJ2-5; D is perhaps TRBD1 (6 bases). The germline CDR1 and CDR2 sequences are SGHTA and FQGNSA. V was clipped by 5 bases and J by 3 bases, with 10 bases between them. The CDR3 loop spans 13 amino acids. Written as DNA, the CDR3 is TGTGCCAGCAGCATACACAGGGAAGAGACCCAGTACTTC. It codes for CASSIHREETQYF.

This clonotype was seen more than once but under ten times. The chain is built from TRBV15 and TRBJ2-1, with 10 positions matching TRBD2. Germline V gene sequence: CDR1 LNHNV, CDR2 YYDKDF (reference sequence). The CDR3 loop spans 15 amino acids. The V segment lost 5 bases and the J segment 5 bases; nucleotides outside the gene matches: 6. The CDR3 DNA follows: TGTGCCACCAGCGGAGCGGGGGGGGCCAACAATGAGCAGTTCTTC. Its translation: CATSGAGGANNEQFF.

The chain is built from TRBV20-1 and TRBJ2-1, with a weak D call TRBD2 (6 bases). The CDR3 sequence is 16 residues long. Germline CDR1 and CDR2: DFQATT and SNEGSKA (reference sequence). Trimming left V 0 bases short and J 2 bases short, with 14 bases between. The CDR3 region is CSARDYGGNAYNEQFF. CDR3 sequence (DNA): TGCAGTGCTAGAGATTATGGGGGGAACGCCTACAATGAGCAGTTCTTC.

This clonotype turned up a few times. CDR3 in DNA: TGCGCCAGCAGCGAAGACCTTTTTGCAACTAATGAAAAACTGTTTTTT. The encoded protein is CASSEDLFATNEKLFF. This chain uses TRBV5-1 with TRBJ1-4; no clear D. The CDR3 is 16 amino acids. V was pared by 4 bases and J by 0 bases, with 13 bases between. Germline V gives CDR1 SGHRS, CDR2 YFSETQ.

This sequence joins TRBV11-2 and TRBJ2-1, with TRBD1 as a possible D gene (5 bases). Trimming took 1 base from V and 5 from J, leaving 9 bases between them. CDR3 length: 14 residues. In germline, CDR1 is SGHAT, CDR2 FQNNGV. Here the CDR3 DNA reads TGTGCCAGCAGCTTAGCCAGGGAAGACAATGAGCAGTTCTTC. Its translation: CASSLAREDNEQFF.

V usage is TRBV28 and J usage is TRBJ1-4, with 7 bases fitting TRBD1. The CDR3 loop spans 15 amino acids. Germline CDR1 MDHEN, CDR2 SYDVKM. With V trimmed by 4 bases and J by 5 bases, 7 bases remained unmatched. The CDR3 loop is CASSSQGGRNEKLFF. CDR3 DNA: TGTGCCAGCAGTTCCCAGGGGGGCAGGAATGAAAAACTGTTTTTT.

With regard to this clonotype: The junction differs from germline at one of its ends, possibly a read error. This rearrangement joins TRBV28 to TRBJ1-2, with D perhaps matching TRBD1 (5 bases). Per germline, CDR1 MDHEN and CDR2 SYDVKM. The CDR3 extends over 15 amino acids. In DNA, the CDR3 is TGTGCCGGCAGTCCCCAGACAGTGGAAGCTTATGGCTACACCTTC. Encoded protein: CAGSPQTVEAYGYTF.

The rearrangement joins TRBV6-2 or TRBV6-3 to TRBJ1-2; no clear D gene. Germline values: CDR1 MNHEY, CDR2 SVGEGT. Trimming stripped 4 bases from V and 7 bases from J, with 13 bases between. The CDR3 has 13 residues. CDR3 residues: CASSSYVSSGYTF. CDR3 DNA: TGTGCCAGCAGTTCCTATGTTTCGTCTGGCTACACCTTC.

V and J are TRBV7-9 and TRBJ2-5, with TRBD1 matching 7 bases. CDR1 is SEHNR and CDR2 is FQNEAQ in the germline V gene (reference sequence). The CDR3 runs 13 residues. The V gene end was trimmed by 6 bases and the J gene end by 11 bases; junction bases not matched to a gene: 12. The CDR3 is CASRHSAETGQYF. In DNA form, the CDR3 reads TGTGCCAGCAGACATTCCGCAGAGACAGGGCAGTACTTC.

This chain uses TRBV6-2 or TRBV6-3 with TRBJ2-5; perhaps D is TRBD1 or TRBD2 (6 bases each). Germline V gene lookup returns CDR1 MNHEY and CDR2 SVGEGT. With 0 bases removed from V and 4 bases from J, the gap between germline ends came to 15 bases. The CDR3 is 16 residues long. The CDR3 region is CASSYSDVQGGETQYF. CDR3 in DNA: TGTGCCAGCAGTTACTCGGACGTACAGGGAGGAGAGACCCAGTACTTC.

The chain links TRBV5-1 to TRBJ2-1, with 7 nucleotides matching TRBD1. The V gene's germline CDR1 is SGHRS and CDR2 YFSETQ. This CDR3 contains 14 residues. With V trimmed by 0 bases and J by 7 bases, 4 bases remained unmatched. CDR3 bases: TGCGCCAGCAGCTTGGGAGGGGGCGAAAATGAGCAGTTCTTC. Protein product: CASSLGGGENEQFF.

The sample holds a few counts of this clonotype. This chain connects TRBV3-1 to TRBJ2-7, with unresolved D. CDR3 size: 14 residues. Germline lookup yields CDR1 LGHDT and CDR2 YNNKEL (reference sequence). The germline V and J ends were trimmed by 2 bases and 3 bases, with 11 bases remaining between them. The chain's CDR3 is CASSQRRVGYEQYF. CDR3 nucleotide sequence: TGTGCCAGCAGCCAAAGAAGAGTAGGCTACGAGCAGTACTTC.

This clonotype was seen a few times. One end of the junction fails to match germline, which may point to a read error. The chain joins TRBV4-3 to TRBJ1-6; TRBD1 might be the D (6 bases). The CDR3 runs 16 residues. Germline V gene sequence: CDR1 LGHNA, CDR2 YSLEER. CDR3 residues: CTSSLGEAVGGSPLHF. The CDR3 nucleotides are TGCACCAGCAGCCTAGGGGAGGCGGTTGGGGGCTCACCCCTCCACTTT.

The chain has TRBV7-2 and TRBJ2-4; D gene ambiguous. The V end lost 4 bases, the J end lost 9 bases, and 16 bases lay between the germline ends. The CDR3 is 14 residues long. Looked up from germline, CDR1 is SGHTA and CDR2 is FQGNSA. The CDR3 protein is CASSSTGRKGIQYF. Here the CDR3 DNA reads TGTGCCAGCAGCTCTACGGGTCGGAAAGGCATTCAGTACTTC.

This chain links TRBV4-3 with TRBJ1-5; no clear D gene. The CDR3 is made up of 16 amino acids. The ends were cut back, 0 bases at V and 1 base at J, with 10 bases in the middle. Germline assignment: CDR1 LGHNA and CDR2 YSLEER. The DNA for the CDR3 is TGCGCCAGCAGCCAAGAAGCCCGACGGAGCAATCAGCCCCAGCATTTT. This gives the protein CASSQEARRSNQPQHF.

This clonotype was seen a few times. The rearrangement joins TRBV29-1 to TRBJ2-3; 8 bases fit TRBD2. Germline V gene sequence: CDR1 SQVTM, CDR2 ANQGSEA. This CDR3 has 14 amino acids. The junction had 6 bases not matched to a gene; V was cut back by 4 bases and J by 3 bases. The CDR3 nucleotides are TGCAGCGTTGGAGCCCTAGCGGGTACAGATACGCAGTATTTT. It yields the protein CSVGALAGTDTQYF.

This sequence joins TRBV12-3 or TRBV12-4 and TRBJ2-3; D gene ambiguous. The CDR3 runs 15 residues. V was pared by 7 bases and J by 0 bases, with 14 bases between. CDR3 residues: CASKVQDSSTDTQYF. CDR3 bases: TGTGCCAGCAAAGTTCAGGATTCTAGCACAGATACGCAGTATTTT.

The chain couples TRBV25-1 to TRBJ1-2; no definite D call. Germline CDR1 is MGHDK and CDR2 is SYGVNS. The CDR3 is 19 amino acids. V was cut by 2 bases and J by 4 bases, with 26 bases left in between. CDR3 protein: CASSELNFKAGTRFYGYTF. The CDR3 DNA follows: TGTGCCAGCAGTGAACTTAACTTTAAAGCGGGCACCAGATTCTATGGCTACACCTTC.

The gene calls are TRBV4-2 and TRBJ2-3; D is uncertain. Looked up from germline, CDR1 is LGHNA and CDR2 is YNFKEQ. Trimming removed 2 bases at V and 2 bases at J, with 11 bases between. The CDR3 runs to 15 residues. The DNA for the CDR3 is TGTGCCAGCAGCCAAACTGGACGGTCCACAGATACGCAGTATTTT. Translation: CASSQTGRSTDTQYF.

The chain recombines TRBV12-3 or TRBV12-4 with TRBJ2-3, with D perhaps given as TRBD1 or TRBD2 (6 bases each). The V end lost 3 bases, the J end lost 4 bases, and 14 bases lay between the germline ends. The CDR3 has 15 amino acids. Written as DNA, the CDR3 is TGTGCCAGCAGTTTGGAGGGGGGTTCGGCAGATACGCAGTATTTT. This encodes CASSLEGGSADTQYF.

This clonotype was seen a handful of times. One end of the junction fails to match germline, which may point to a read error. The chain recombines TRBV20-1 with TRBJ2-4, with TRBD1 matching over 8 bases. Germline loops: CDR1 DFQATT, CDR2 SNEGSKA (reference sequence). This CDR3 comprises 13 residues. This CDR3 reads CSARQGATNIQYF. DNA of the CDR3: TGCAGTGCTAGACAGGGGGCCACAAACATTCAGTACTTC.

About this clonotype: A much larger clone differs by one base, so this may be a read error. The chain joins TRBV4-3 to TRBJ2-5; D might be TRBD2 (5 bases). Germline CDR1 and CDR2: LGHNA and YSLEER. The CDR3 sequence is 14 residues long. Trimming stripped 1 base from V and 11 bases from J, with 17 bases between. As DNA, the CDR3 is TGCGCCAGCAGCCAAGTTCGGGGTCCCTACGGGCAGTACTTC. It specifies CASSQVRGPYGQYF.

This clonotype was found many times. This sequence joins TRBV5-1 and TRBJ2-7; 9 positions match TRBD1. Germline trimming cut 4 bases from V and 1 base from J; bases unmatched to any gene: 6. The V gene's germline CDR1 is SGHRS and CDR2 YFSETQ. The CDR3 sequence is 15 residues long. The CDR3 spells CASSKGQGRSYEQYF. CDR3 DNA sequence: TGCGCCAGCAGCAAGGGACAGGGTCGGTCCTACGAGCAGTACTTC.

The sample holds a few counts of this clonotype. The chain carries TRBV12-3 or TRBV12-4 and TRBJ2-1, with D tentatively TRBD2 (6 bases). The CDR3 totals 17 residues. The V and J ends lost 0 bases and 2 bases respectively, with 14 bases between them. In nucleotides, the CDR3 is TGTGCCAGCAGTTTAGCGCAGGGAGGTTCCACCTACAATGAGCAGTTCTTC. Its translation is CASSLAQGGSTYNEQFF.

This clonotype turned up a few times. The V call is TRBV20-1, the J call TRBJ2-5, with 10 bases lining up with TRBD1. The CDR3 extends over 16 amino acids. Germline CDR1 DFQATT, CDR2 SNEGSKA (reference sequence). V lost 3 bases and J lost 1; bases outside the gene matches: 8. The CDR3 reads CSASNRQGAFQETQYF. CDR3 in DNA: TGCAGTGCTAGTAACCGACAGGGGGCTTTCCAAGAGACCCAGTACTTC.